A selection of T cell receptor beta chains follows, all from one sample in a study of T cell responses to AZD1222 COVID-19 vaccine. TCRdb's copy holds only in-frame clones and misses some; the assay was immunoSEQ multiplex PCR. The repertoire has 120,000 or so clones, approximately 89% of them found once; the top ten carry over 9.5%. Material: peripheral blood, obtained on day 0 of AZD1222 vaccination. Receptors originate from an adult in good health. Both conserved end residues are part of each CDR3. Each record gives: clone size, V gene, D gene, CDR3 length, J gene, CDR3 DNA, CDR3 protein. A D gene is named only where the DNA matches it firmly. The size field is filled for only some rows; it gives once, few, many or a size class.

-,TRBV19,-,16,TRBJ1-1,TGTGCCAGTAGTATTGATAGGGGCCGAGTGAACACTGAAGCTTTCTTT,CASSIDRGRVNTEAFF
-,TRBV18,-,14,TRBJ1-5,TGTGCCAGCTCACCATCGACAGCCTATCAGCCCCAGCATTTT,CASSPSTAYQPQHF
-,TRBV5-1,-,17,TRBJ2-5,TGCGCCAGCAGCTTGGCACTAGCACCCCAGTACCAAGAGACCCAGTACTTC,CASSLALAPQYQETQYF
-,TRBV5-5,-,13,TRBJ1-2,TGTGCCAGCAGGCCACAGGCTTACTATGGCTACACCTTC,CASRPQAYYGYTF
-,TRBV4-2,-,15,TRBJ1-5,TGTGCCAGCAGCCAAGTAGTGGGGGTTAGGCAGCCCCAACATTTT,CASSQVVGVRQPQHF
-,TRBV3-1/TRBV3-2,-,16,TRBJ1-1,TGTGCCAGCAGCCCCACCCGGGGGGCCATGAACACTGAAGCTTTCTTT,CASSPTRGAMNTEAFF
-,TRBV6-4,TRBD1,16,TRBJ1-2,TGTGCCAGCAGTGGACGGACAGGAGGACTTAAAAATGGCTACACCTTC,CASSGRTGGLKNGYTF
-,TRBV19,-,14,TRBJ2-1,TGTGCCAGTAGTATAGGTAGCTCCTACAATGAGCAGTTCTTC,CASSIGSSYNEQFF
-,TRBV7-8,-,16,TRBJ1-1,TGTGCCAGCACCACCCTACAGGTAATTGATGACACTGAAGCTTTCTTT,CASTTLQVIDDTEAFF
-,TRBV2,-,12,TRBJ1-5,TGTGCCAGCAGTGAAGTGGCCGGGCCCCAGCATTTT,CASSEVAGPQHF
-,TRBV19,-,13,TRBJ2-2,TGTGCCAGTAGTATATCTACTGTCGGGGAGCTGTTTTTT,CASSISTVGELFF
-,TRBV19,-,15,TRBJ2-1,TGTGCCAGTAGGTCTCTGGCACCTAGGGACAATGAGCAGTTCTTC,CASRSLAPRDNEQFF
-,TRBV5-6,TRBD2,18,TRBJ2-7,TGTGCCAGCACCAGACTAGCGGCAATGCAACTGGGTTCCTACGAGCAGTACTTC,CASTRLAAMQLGSYEQYF
-,TRBV9,-,14,TRBJ2-7,TGTGCCAGCAGCCGAGTAGGAGCGGACTACGAGCAGTACTTC,CASSRVGADYEQYF
-,TRBV10-3,-,12,TRBJ1-1,TGTGCCATCAGTGAGGTGAACACTGAAGCTTTCTTT,CAISEVNTEAFF
-,TRBV27,-,16,TRBJ2-5,TGTGCCAGCAGTGGTACGCAGCCAGGGATTACGGAGACCCAGTACTTC,CASSGTQPGITETQYF
-,TRBV7-3,-,12,TRBJ2-7,TGTGCCAGCTTACAGGATCTCTACGAGCAGTACTTC,CASLQDLYEQYF
-,TRBV10-3,TRBD2,12,TRBJ2-1,TGTGCCATCTCGATAGCGGGCCATGAGCAGTTCTTC,CAISIAGHEQFF
-,TRBV5-4,TRBD1,15,TRBJ1-4,TGTGCCAGCAGCACCGGACAGGGAACTAATGAAAAACTGTTTTTT,CASSTGQGTNEKLFF
-,TRBV11-3,TRBD1,17,TRBJ1-2,TGTGCCAGCAGCTCACTCCGGGACAGGGGGGCGGACTATGGCTACACCTTC,CASSSLRDRGADYGYTF
-,TRBV7-9,TRBD1,15,TRBJ2-1,TGTGCCAGCAGCCTGCACGGGTTATCAGGGGGTGAGCAGTTCTTC,CASSLHGLSGGEQFF
few,TRBV12-3/TRBV12-4,-,13,TRBJ1-2,TGTGCCAGCAGTTTCAGAAGTTTCTATGGCTACACCTTC,CASSFRSFYGYTF
-,TRBV27,TRBD1,16,TRBJ2-4,TGTGCCAGCAGTCGATACAGGGGGAACGGAGAAAACATTCAGTACTTC,CASSRYRGNGENIQYF
-,TRBV5-1,-,16,TRBJ2-7,TGCGCCAGCAGCTACCCCGGCGGAGGGGGCTCGGGCGAGCAGTACTTC,CASSYPGGGGSGEQYF